This T cell receptor (beta chain) was found in a study of human T cells and chemical hapten exposure. TCRdb processed the RACE reads anew with MiXCR; each CDR3 protein has one entry. The sample lists 75,000 to 90,000 distinct CDR3 sequences, 10% occurring once. The CDR3 is 15 residues long. V dropped 0 bases and J dropped 2; count of bases not matched to a gene: 5. Germline CDR1 is SGHRS and CDR2 is YFSETQ. Time point reported: patch test 2, 6 weeks after DPC sensitization. Treatment noted: therapeutic diphenylcyclopropenone sensitization with weekly scalp DPC. This TCR came from a woman in her 50s with alopecia areata. Some clones in this sample may be carry-over from other donors' samples. The sample was whole blood, taken in connection with sensitization to the hapten diphenylcyclopropenone (DPC). V is TRBV5-1 and J is TRBJ2-7; 7 positions match TRBD1. The CDR3 DNA is TGCGCCAGCAGCTTGGGAAAGAGGGGGCCCTACGAGCAGTACTTC. The encoded protein is CASSLGKRGPYEQYF.